The source of this TCR beta chain is a study of T cell responses to AZD1222 COVID-19 vaccine. Notes on the study in general: Spike-spanning, vaccine-associated CD4 TCRs were dominant at 160-218 and 743-854. Donors were chiefly white British, with a greater number of females, and clonal diversity was perhaps underestimated. Per reports, nearly half of all spike-specific TCRs target regions that are unmutated in variants. Increases in Spike-specific TCR breadth and depth were seen after two AZD1222 doses.

With regard to this clone: Its antigen remains unidentified.

Here immunoSEQ multiplex PCR was the method, and the copy in TCRdb shows in-frame clones only, minus some. The top ten clones hold 3.4% of a sample with more than 110,000 clones, about nine tenths of them seen once. CDR3 size: 16 residues. The specimen was peripheral blood, collected on day 0 of AZD1222 vaccination. The chain links TRBV21-1 to TRBJ2-6; the DNA was not used to check the table's D call, TRBD1. TRBV21-1 is recorded as a pseudogene. This clonotype originated in an adult in good health. The CDR3 bases are TGTGCCAGCAGCCCCCGGACAGGGTCTGGGGCCAACGTCCTGACTTTC. Translation: CASSPRTGSGANVLTF.